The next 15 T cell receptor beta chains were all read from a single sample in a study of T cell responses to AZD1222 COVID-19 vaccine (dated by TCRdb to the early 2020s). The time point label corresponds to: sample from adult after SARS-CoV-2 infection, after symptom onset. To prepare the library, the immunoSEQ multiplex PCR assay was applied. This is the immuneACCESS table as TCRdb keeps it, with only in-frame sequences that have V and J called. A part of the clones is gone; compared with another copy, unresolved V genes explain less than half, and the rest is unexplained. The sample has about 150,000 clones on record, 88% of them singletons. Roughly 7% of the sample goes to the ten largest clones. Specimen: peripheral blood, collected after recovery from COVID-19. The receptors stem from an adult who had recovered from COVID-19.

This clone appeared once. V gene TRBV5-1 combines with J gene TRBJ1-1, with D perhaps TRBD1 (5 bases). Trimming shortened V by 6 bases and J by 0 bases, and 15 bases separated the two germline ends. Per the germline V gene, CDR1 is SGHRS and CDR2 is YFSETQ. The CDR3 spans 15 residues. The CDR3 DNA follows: TGCGCCAGCAACCGGGGCCAGAACCTGAACACTGAAGCTTTCTTT. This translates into CASNRGQNLNTEAFF.

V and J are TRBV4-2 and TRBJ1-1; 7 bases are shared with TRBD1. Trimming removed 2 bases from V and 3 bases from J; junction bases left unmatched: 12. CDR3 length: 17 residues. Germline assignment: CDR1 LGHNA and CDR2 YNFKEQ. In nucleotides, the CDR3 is TGTGCCAGCAGCCAACTTGACAGGGTAAGGGAACACACTGAAGCTTTCTTT. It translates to CASSQLDRVREHTEAFF.

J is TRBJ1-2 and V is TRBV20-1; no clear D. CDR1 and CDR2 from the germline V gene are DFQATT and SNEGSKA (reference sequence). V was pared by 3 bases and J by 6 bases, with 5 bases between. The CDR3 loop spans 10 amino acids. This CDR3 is CSASMNGYTF. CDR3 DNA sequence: TGCAGTGCTAGCATGAATGGCTACACCTTC.

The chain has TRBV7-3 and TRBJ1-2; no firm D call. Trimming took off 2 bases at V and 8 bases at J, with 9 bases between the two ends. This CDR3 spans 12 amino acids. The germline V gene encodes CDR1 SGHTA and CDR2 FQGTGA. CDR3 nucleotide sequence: TGTGCCAGCAGCTTAGGCGGGAGGGGCTACACCTTC. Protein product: CASSLGGRGYTF.

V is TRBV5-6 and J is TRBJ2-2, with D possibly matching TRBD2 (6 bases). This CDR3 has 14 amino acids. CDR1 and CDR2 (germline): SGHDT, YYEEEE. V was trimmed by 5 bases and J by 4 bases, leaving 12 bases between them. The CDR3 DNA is TGTGCCAGCAGAGAGGAGGGGTCCACCGGGGAGCTGTTTTTT. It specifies CASREEGSTGELFF.

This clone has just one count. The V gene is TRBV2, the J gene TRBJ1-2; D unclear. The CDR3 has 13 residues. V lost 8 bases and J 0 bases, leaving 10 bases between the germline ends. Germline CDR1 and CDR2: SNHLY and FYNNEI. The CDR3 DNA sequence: TGTGCCAGCTACAGAGATTCTAACTATGGCTACACCTTC. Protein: CASYRDSNYGYTF. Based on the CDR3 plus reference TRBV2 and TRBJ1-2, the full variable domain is EPEVTQTPSHQVTQMGQEVILRCVPISNHLYFYWYRQILGQKVEFLVSFYNNEISEKSEIFDDQFSVERPDGSNFTLKIRSTKLEDSAMYFCASYRDSNYGYTFGSGTRLTVV.

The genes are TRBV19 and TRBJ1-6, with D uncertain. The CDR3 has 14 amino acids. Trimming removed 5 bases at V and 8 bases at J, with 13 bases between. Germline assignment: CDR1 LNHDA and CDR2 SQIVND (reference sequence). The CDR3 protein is CASSFWTRDSPLHF. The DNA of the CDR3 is TGTGCCAGTAGTTTCTGGACTAGGGATTCACCCCTCCACTTT.

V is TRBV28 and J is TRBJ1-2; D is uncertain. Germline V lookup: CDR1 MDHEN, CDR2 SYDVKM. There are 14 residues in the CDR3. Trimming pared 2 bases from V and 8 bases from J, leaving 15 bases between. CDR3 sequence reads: CASSLTAQPQGYTF. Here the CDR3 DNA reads TGTGCCAGCAGTTTAACCGCACAGCCTCAAGGCTACACCTTC.

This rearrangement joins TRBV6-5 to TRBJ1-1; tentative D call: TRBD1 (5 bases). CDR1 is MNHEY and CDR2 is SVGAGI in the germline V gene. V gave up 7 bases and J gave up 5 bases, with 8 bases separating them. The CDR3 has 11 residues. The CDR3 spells CASTGLTEAFF. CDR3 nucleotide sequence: TGTGCCAGCACAGGGTTGACTGAAGCTTTCTTT.

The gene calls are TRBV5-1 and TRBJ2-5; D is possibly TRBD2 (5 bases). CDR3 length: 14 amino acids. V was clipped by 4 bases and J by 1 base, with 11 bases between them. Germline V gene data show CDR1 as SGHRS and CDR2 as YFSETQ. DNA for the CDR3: TGCGCCAGCAGCGTCGGGAAGTCCCAAGAGACCCAGTACTTC. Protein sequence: CASSVGKSQETQYF.

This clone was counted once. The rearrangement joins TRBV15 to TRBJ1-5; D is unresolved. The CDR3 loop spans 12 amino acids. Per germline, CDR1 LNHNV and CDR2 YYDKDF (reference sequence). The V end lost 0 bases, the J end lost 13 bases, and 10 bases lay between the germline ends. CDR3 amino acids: CATSRDGARQHF. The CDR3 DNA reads TGTGCCACCAGCAGAGATGGAGCCCGGCAGCATTTT.

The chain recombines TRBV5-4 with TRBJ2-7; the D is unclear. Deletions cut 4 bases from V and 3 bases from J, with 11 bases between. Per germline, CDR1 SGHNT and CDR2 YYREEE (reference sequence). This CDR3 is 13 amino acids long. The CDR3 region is CASSPDPIYEQYF. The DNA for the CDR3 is TGTGCCAGCAGCCCGGACCCGATCTACGAGCAGTACTTC.

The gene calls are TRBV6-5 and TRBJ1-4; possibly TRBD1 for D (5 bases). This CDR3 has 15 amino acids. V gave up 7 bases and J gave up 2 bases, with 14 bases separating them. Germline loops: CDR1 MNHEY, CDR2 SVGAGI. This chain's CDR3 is CASTREGFTNEKLFF. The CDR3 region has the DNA TGTGCCAGCACTCGAGAGGGGTTTACTAATGAAAAACTGTTTTTT.

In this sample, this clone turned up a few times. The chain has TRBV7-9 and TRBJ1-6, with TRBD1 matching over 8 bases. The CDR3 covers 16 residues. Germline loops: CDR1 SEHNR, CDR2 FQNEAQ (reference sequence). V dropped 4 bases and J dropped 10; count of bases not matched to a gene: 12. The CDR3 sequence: CASSSMTGEGGSPLHF. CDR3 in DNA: TGTGCCAGCAGCTCCATGACAGGGGAGGGTGGATCACCCCTCCACTTT.

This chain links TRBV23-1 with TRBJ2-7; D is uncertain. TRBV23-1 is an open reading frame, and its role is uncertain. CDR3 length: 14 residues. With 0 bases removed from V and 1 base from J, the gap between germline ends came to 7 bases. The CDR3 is CASSQSFLSYEQYF. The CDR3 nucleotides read TGCGCCAGCAGTCAATCGTTCCTGTCCTACGAGCAGTACTTC.